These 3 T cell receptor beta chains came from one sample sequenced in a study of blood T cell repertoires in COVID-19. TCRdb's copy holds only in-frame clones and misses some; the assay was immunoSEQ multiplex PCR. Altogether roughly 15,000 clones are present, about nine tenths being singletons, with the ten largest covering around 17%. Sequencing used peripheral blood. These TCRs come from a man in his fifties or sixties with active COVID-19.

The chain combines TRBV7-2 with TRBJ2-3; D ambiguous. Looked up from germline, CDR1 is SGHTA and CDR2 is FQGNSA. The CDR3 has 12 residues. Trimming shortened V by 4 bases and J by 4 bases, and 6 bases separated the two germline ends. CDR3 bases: TGTGCCAGCAGCTCCAATGCAGATACGCAGTATTTT. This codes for CASSSNADTQYF.

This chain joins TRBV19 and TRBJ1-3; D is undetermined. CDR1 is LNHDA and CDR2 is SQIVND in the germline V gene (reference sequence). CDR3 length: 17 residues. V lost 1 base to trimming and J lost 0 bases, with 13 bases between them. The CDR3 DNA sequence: TGTGCCAGTAGTATAGGAGGCAGCGTGAGCTCTGGAAACACCATATATTTT. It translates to CASSIGGSVSSGNTIYF.

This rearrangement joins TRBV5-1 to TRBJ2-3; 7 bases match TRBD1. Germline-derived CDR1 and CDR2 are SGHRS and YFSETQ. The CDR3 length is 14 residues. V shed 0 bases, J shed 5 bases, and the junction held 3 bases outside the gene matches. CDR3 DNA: TGCGCCAGCAGCTTGGGACAGGGCGGAGATACGCAGTATTTT. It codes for CASSLGQGGDTQYF.